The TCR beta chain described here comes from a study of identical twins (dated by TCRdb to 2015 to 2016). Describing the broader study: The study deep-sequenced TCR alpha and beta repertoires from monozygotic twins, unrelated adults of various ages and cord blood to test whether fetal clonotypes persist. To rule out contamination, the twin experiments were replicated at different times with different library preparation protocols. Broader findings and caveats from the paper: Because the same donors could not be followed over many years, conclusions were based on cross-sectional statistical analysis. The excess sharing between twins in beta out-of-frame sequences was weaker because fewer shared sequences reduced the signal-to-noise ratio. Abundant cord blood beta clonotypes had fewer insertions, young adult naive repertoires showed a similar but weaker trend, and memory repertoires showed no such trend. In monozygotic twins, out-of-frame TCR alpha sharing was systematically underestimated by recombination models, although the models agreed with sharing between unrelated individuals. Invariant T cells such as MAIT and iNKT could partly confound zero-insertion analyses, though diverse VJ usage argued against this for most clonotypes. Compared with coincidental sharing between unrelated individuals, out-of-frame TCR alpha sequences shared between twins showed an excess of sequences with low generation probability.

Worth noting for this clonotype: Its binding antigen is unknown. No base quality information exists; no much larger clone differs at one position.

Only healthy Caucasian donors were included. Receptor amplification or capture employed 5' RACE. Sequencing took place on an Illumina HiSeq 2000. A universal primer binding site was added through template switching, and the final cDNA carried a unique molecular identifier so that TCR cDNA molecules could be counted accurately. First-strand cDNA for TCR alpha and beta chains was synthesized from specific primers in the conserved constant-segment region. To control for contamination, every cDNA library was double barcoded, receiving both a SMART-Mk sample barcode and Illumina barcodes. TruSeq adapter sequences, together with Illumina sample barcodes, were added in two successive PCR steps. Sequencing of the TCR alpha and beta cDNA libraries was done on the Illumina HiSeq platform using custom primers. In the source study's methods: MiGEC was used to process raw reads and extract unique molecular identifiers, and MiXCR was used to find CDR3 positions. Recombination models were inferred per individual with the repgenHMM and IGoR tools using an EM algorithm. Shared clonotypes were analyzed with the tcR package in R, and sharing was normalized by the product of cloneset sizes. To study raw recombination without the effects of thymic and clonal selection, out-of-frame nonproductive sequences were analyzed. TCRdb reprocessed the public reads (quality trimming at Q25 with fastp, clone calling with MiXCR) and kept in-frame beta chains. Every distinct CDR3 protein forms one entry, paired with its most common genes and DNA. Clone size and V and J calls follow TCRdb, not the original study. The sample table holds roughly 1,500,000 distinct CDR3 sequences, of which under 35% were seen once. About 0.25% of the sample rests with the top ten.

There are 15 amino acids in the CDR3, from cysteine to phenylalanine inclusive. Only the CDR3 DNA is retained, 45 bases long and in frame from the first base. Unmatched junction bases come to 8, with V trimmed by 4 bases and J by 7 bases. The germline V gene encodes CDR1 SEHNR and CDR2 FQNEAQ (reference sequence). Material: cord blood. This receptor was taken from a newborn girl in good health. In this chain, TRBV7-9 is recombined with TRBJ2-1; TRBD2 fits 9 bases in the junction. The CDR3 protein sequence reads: CASSSLGLAWNEQFF. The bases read TGTGCCAGCAGCTCTCTTGGACTAGCGTGGAATGAGCAGTTCTTC.